The T cell receptor (beta chain) under discussion was sequenced for a study of T cells in Graves' hyperthyroidism and ophthalmopathy. Findings of the study overall: Also found in blood were most expanded thyroid clonotypes above 0.001. The model predicted ophthalmopathy a median around 6.5 months before onset.

Amplified TCR beta CDR3 regions derived from RNA transcripts. During a first-round RT-PCR of the TCR CDR3, the HTBI primer set was used. TCRdb re-called the multiplex PCR reads through MiXCR, storing one row per CDR3 protein. The sample carries 550,000 to 600,000 distinct CDR3 sequences, 35% to 55% recorded once. With 0 bases removed from V and 7 bases from J, the gap between germline ends came to 13 bases. Germline CDR1 SGHTA, CDR2 FQGNSA. This CDR3 is 15 amino acids long. Uncontrolled infection, other autoimmune disease, pregnancy and lactation each barred patients from inclusion. In regard to this clonotype: The antigen is undetermined.

This TCR came from an adult woman with Graves' disease, either hyperthyroidism or ophthalmopathy (not recorded which). J is TRBJ1-5 and V is TRBV7-2, with a weak D call TRBD1 (5 bases). Sequencing was carried out using peripheral blood or thyroid tissue (not recorded which). CDR3 DNA: TGTGCCAGCAGCTTAGCCCGAGACAGTTCCCAGCCCCAGCATTTT. The encoded protein is CASSLARDSSQPQHF.